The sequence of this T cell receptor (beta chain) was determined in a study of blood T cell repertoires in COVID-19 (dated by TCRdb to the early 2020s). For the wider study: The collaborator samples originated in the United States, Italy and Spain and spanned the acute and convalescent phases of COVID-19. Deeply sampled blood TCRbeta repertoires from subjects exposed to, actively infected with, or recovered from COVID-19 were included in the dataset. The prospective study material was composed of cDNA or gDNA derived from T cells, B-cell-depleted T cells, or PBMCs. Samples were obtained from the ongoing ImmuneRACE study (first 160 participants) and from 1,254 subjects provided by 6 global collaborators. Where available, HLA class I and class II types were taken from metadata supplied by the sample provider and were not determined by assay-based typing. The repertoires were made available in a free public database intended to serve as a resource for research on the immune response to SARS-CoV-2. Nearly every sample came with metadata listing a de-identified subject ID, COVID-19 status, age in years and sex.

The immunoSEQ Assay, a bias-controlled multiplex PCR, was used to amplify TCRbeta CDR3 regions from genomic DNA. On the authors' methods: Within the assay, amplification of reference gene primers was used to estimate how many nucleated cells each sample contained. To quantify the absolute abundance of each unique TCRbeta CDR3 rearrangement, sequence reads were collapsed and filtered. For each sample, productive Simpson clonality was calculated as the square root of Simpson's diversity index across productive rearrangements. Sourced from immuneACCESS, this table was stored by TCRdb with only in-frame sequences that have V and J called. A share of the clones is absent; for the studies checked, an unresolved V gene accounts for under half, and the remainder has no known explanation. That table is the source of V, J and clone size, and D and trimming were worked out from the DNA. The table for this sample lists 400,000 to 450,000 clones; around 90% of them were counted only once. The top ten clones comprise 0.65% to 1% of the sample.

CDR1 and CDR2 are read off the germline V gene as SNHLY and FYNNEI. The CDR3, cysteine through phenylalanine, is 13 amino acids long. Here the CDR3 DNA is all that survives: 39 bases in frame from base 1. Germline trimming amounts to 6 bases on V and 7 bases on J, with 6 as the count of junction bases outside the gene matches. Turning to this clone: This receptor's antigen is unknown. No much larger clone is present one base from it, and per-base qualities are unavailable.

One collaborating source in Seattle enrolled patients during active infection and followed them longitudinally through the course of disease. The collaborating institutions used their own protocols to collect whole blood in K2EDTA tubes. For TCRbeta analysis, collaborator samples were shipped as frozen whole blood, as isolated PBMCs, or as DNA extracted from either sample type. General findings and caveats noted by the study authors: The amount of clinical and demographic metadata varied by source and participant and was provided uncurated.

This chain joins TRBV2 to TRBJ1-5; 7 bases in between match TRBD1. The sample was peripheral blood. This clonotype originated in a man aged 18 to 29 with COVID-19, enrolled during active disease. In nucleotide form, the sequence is TGTGCCAGCAGGGGCGACAGGGACCAGCCCCAGCATTTT. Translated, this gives CASRGDRDQPQHF.